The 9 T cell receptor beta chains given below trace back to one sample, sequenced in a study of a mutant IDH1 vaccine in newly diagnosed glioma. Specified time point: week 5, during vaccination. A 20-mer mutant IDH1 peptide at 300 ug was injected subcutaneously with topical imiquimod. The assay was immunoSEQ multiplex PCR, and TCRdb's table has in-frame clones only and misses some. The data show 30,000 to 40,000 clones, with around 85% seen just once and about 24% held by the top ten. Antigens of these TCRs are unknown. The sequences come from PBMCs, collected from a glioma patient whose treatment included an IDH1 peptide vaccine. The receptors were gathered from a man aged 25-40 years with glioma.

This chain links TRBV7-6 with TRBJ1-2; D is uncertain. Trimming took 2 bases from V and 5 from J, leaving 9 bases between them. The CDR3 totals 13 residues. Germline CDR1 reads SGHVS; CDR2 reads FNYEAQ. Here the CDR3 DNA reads TGTGCCAGCAGCTTATACAGTTGGTATGGCTACACCTTC. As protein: CASSLYSWYGYTF. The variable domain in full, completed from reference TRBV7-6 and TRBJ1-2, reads GAGVSQSPRYKVTKRGQDVALRCDPISGHVSLYWYRQALGQGPEFLTYFNYEAQQDKSGLPNDRFSAERPEGSISTLTIQRTEQRDSAMYRCASSLYSWYGYTFGSGTRLTVV.

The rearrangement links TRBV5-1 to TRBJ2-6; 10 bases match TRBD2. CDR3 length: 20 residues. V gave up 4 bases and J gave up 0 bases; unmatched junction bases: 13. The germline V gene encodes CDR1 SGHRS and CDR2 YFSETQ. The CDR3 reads CASSPTRTSGFTSGANVLTF. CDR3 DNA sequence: TGCGCCAGCAGCCCTACACGGACTAGCGGATTTACCTCTGGGGCCAACGTCCTGACTTTC.

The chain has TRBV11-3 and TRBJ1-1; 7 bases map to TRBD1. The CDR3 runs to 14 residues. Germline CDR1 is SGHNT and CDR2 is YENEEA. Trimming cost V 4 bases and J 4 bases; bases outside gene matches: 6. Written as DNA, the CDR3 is TGTGCCAGCAGCTCCAGGGGGTTGGGCACTGAAGCTTTCTTT. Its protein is CASSSRGLGTEAFF.

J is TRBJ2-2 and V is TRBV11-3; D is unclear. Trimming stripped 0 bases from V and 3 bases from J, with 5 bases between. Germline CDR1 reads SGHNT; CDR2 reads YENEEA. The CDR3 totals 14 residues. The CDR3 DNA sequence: TGTGCCAGCAGCTTAGAGAGTGACACCGGGGAGCTGTTTTTT. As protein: CASSLESDTGELFF.

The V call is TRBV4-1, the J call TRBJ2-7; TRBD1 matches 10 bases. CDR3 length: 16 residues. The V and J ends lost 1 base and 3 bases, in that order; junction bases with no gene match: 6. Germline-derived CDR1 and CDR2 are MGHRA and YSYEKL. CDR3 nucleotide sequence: TGCGCCAGCAGCCAAGGGGGACAGGGGATAGTCTACGAGCAGTACTTC. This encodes CASSQGGQGIVYEQYF.

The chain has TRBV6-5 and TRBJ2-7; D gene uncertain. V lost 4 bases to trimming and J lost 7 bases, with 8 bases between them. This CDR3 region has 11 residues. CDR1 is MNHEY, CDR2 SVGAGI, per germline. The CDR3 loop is CASSWPGEQYF. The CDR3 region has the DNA TGTGCCAGCAGTTGGCCCGGGGAGCAGTACTTC.

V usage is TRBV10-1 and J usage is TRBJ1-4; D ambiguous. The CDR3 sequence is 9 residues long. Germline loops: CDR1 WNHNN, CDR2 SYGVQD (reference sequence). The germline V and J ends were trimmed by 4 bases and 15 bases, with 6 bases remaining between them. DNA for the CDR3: TGCGCCAGCAGTGGATCGGTGTTTTTT. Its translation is CASSGSVFF.

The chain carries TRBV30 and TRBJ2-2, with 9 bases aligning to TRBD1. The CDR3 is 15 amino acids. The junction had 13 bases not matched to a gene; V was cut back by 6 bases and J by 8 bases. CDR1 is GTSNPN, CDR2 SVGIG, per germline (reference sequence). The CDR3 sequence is CACRPDTGGPGELFF. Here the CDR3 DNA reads TGTGCCTGCCGACCCGACACAGGGGGCCCGGGGGAGCTGTTTTTT. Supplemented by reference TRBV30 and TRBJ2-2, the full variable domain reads SQTIHQWPATLVQPVGSPLSLECTVEGTSNPNLYWYRQAAGRGLQLLFYSVGIGQISSEVPQNLSASRPQDRQFILSSKKLLLSDSGFYLCACRPDTGGPGELFFGEGSRLTVL.

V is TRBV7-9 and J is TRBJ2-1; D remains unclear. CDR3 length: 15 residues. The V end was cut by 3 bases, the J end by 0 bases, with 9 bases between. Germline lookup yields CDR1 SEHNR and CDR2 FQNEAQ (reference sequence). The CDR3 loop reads CASSFSKSSYNEQFF. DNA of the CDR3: TGTGCCAGCAGCTTTTCCAAGAGCTCCTACAATGAGCAGTTCTTC.